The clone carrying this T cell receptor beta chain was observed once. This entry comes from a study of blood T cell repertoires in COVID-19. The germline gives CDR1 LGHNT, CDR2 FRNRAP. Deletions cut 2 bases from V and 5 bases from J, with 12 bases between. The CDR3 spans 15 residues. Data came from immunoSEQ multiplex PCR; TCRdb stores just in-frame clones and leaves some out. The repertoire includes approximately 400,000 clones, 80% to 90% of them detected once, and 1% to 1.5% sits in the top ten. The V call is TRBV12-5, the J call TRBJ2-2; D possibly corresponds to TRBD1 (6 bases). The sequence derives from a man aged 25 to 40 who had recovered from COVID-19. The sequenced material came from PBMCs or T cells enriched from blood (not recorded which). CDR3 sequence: CASGLSTQGTGELFF. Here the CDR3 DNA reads TGTGCTAGTGGTTTGTCAACTCAGGGGACCGGGGAGCTGTTTTTT.